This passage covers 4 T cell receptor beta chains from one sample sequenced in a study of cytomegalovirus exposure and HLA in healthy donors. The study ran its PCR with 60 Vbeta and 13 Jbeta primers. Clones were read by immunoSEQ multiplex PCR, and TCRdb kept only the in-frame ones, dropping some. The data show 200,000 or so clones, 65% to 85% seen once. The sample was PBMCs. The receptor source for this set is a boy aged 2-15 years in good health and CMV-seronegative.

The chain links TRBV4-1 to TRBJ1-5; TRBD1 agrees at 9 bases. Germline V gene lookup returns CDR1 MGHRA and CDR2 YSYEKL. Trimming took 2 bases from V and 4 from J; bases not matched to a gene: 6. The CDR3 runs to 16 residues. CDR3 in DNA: TGCGCCAGCAGCCAAATGACACAGGGGGCGAATCAGCCCCAGCATTTT. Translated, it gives CASSQMTQGANQPQHF.

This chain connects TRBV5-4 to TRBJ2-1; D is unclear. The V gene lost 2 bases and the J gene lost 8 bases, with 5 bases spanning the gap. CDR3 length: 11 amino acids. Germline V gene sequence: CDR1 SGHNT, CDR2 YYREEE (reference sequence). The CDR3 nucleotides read TGTGCCAGCAGCTTAGACTATGAGCAGTTCTTC. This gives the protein CASSLDYEQFF.

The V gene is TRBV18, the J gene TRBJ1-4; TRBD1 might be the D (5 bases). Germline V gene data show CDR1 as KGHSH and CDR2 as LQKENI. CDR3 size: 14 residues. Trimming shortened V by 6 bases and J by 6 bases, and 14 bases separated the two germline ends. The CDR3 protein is CASSHSPGDEKLFF. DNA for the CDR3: TGTGCCAGCTCCCACTCTCCGGGGGATGAAAAACTGTTTTTT.

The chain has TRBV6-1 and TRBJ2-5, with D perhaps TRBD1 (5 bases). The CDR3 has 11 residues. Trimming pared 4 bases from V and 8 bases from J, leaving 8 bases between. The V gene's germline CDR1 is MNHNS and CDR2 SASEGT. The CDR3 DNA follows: TGTGCCAGCAGTGTCCAGGGAACCCAGTACTTC. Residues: CASSVQGTQYF.